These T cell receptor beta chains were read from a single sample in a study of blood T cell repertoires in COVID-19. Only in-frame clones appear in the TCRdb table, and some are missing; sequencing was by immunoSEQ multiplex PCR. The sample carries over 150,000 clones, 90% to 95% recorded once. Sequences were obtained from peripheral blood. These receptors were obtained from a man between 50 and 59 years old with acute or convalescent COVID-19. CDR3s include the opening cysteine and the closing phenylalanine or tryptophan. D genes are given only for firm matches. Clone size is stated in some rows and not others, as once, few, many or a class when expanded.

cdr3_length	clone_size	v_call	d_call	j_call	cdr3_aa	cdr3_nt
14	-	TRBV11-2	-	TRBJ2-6	CASSPVRGANVLTF	TGTGCCAGCAGCCCTGTCAGGGGGGCCAACGTCCTGACTTTC
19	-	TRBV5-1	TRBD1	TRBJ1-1	CASSLLDRTGILMNTEAFF	TGCGCCAGCAGCCTACTAGATAGGACAGGGATTTTGATGAACACTGAAGCTTTCTTT
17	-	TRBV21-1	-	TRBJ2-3	CASSTGLAGGSTDTQYF	TGTGCCAGCAGCACGGGACTAGCGGGAGGATCGACAGATACGCAGTATTTT
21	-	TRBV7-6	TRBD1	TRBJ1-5	CASSKPPQRDREGYSNQPQHF	TGTGCCAGCAGTAAACCACCACAACGGGACAGGGAGGGCTATAGCAATCAGCCCCAGCATTTT
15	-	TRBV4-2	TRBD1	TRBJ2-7	CASSREGTGSYEQYF	TGTGCCAGCAGTCGCGAAGGGACAGGGAGCTACGAGCAGTACTTC
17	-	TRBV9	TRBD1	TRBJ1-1	CASSVWPAGGFGTEAFF	TGTGCCAGCAGCGTATGGCCCGCAGGGGGCTTTGGCACTGAAGCTTTCTTT
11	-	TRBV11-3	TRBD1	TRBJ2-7	CASPTGHEQYF	TGTGCCAGCCCGACAGGGCACGAGCAGTACTTC
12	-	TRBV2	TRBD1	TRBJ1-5	CASRRTGGPQHF	TGTGCCAGCAGAAGAACAGGGGGGCCCCAGCATTTT
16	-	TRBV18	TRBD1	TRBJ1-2	CASSLDRDPRISSYTF	TGTGCCAGCTCGCTGGACAGGGACCCCCGGATCTCTAGCTACACCTTC
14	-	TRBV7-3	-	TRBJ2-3	CASSLYGLTDTQYF	TGTGCCAGCAGCTTATACGGGTTGACAGATACGCAGTATTTT
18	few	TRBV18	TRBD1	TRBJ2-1	CASSPRWDSLSSYNEQFF	TGTGCCAGCTCACCACGGTGGGACAGCCTCAGCTCCTACAATGAGCAGTTCTTC